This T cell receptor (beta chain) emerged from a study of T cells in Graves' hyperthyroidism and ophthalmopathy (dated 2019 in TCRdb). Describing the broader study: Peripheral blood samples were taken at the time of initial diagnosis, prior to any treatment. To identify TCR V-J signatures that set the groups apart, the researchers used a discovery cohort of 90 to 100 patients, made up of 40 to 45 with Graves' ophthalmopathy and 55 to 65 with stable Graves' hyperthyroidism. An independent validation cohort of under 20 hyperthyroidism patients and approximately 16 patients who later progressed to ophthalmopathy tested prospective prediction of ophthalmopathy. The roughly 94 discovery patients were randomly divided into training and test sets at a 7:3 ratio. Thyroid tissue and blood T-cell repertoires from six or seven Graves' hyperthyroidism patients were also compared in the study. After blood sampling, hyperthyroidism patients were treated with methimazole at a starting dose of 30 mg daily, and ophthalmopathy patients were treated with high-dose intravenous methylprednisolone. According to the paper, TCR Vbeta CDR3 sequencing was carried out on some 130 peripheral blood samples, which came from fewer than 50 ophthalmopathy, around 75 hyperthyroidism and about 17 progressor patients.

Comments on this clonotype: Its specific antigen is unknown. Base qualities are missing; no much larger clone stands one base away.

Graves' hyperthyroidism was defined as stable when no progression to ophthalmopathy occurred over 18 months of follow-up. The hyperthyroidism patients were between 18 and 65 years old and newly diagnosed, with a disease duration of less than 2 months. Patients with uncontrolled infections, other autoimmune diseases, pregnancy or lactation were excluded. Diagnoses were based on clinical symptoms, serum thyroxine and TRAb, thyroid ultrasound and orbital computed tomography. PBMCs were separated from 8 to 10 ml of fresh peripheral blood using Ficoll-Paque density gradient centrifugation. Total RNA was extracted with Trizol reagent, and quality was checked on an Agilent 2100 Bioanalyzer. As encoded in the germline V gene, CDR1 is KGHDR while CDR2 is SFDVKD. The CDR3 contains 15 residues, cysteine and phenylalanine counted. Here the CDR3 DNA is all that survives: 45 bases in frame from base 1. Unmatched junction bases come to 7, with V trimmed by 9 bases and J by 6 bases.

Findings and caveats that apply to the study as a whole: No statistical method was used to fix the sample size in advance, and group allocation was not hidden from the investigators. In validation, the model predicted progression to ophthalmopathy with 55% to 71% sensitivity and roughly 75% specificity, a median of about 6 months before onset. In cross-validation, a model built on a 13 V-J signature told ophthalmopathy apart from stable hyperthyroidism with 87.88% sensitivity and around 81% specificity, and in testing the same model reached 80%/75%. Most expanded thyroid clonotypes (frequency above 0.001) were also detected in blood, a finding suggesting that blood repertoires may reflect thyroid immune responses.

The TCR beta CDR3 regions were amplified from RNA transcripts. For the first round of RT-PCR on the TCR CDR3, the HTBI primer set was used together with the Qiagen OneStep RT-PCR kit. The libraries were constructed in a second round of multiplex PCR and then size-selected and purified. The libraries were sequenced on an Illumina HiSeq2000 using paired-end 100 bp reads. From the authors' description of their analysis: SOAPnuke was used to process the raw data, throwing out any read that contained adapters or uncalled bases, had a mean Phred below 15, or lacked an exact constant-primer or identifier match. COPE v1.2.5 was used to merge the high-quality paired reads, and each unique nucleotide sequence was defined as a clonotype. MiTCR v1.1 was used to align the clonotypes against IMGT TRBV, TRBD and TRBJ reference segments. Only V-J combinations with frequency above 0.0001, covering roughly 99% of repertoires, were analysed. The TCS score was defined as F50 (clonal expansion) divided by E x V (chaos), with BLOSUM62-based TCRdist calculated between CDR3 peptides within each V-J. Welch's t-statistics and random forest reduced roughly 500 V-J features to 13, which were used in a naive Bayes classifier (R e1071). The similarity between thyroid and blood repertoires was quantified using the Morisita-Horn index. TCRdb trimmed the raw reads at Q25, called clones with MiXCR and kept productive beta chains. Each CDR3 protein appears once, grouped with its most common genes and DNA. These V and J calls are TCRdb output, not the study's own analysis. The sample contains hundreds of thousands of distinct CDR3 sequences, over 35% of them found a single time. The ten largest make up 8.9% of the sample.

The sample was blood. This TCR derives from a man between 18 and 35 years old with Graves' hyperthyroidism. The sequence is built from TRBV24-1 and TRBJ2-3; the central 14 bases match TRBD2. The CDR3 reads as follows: CATSGTSGGQDTQYF. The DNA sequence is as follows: TGTGCCACCTCCGGGACTAGCGGGGGCCAGGATACGCAGTATTTT.